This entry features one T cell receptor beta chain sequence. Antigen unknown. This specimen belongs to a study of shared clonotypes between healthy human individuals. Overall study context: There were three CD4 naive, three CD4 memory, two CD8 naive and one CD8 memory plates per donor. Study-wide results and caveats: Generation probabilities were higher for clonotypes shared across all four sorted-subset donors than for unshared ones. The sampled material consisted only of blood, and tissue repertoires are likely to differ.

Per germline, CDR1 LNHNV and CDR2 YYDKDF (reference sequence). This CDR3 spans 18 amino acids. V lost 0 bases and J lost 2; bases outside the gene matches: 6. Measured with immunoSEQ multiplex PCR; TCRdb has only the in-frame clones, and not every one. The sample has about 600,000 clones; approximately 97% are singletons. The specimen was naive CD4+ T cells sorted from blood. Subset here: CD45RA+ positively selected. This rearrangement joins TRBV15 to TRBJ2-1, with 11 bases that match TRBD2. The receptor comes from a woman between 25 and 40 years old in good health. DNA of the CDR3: TGTGCCACCAGCAGAGAACTAGCGGGAGTAGGCCCCTACAATGAGCAGTTCTTC. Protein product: CATSRELAGVGPYNEQFF.